These 7 T cell receptor beta chains were sequenced from one sample in a study of T cells in Graves' hyperthyroidism and ophthalmopathy. Amplification of TCR beta CDR3 regions was performed using RNA transcripts as template. First-round RT-PCR of the TCR CDR3 relied on the HTBI primer set. TCRdb analysed the multiplex PCR reads with MiXCR anew, one entry per CDR3 protein. The data hold 450,000 to 700,000 distinct CDR3 sequences, with 40% to 55% observed a single time. The sample comprised peripheral blood or thyroid tissue (not recorded which). Receptors were obtained from a young woman with Graves' hyperthyroidism.

This clonotype was counted a few times. The V call is TRBV3-1, the J call TRBJ2-7; 7 bases agree with TRBD1. CDR3 length: 19 residues. The junction had 18 bases not matched to a gene; V was cut back by 1 base and J by 3 bases. Per the germline V gene, CDR1 is LGHDT and CDR2 is YNNKEL (reference sequence). The CDR3 loop reads CASSQVPRGGRQEGYEQYF. The CDR3 coding sequence is TGTGCCAGCAGCCAAGTACCCCGAGGGGGCCGACAGGAAGGCTACGAGCAGTACTTC.

This clonotype was counted between two and nine times. This sequence joins TRBV4-1 and TRBJ1-5; D unresolved. There are 14 residues in the CDR3. Germline assignment: CDR1 MGHRA and CDR2 YSYEKL. The germline V and J ends were trimmed by 1 base and 4 bases, with 8 bases remaining between them. In nucleotides, the CDR3 is TGCGCCAGCAGCCAAGTTGGCCAGAATCAGCCCCAGCATTTT. Amino acids: CASSQVGQNQPQHF.

A word on this clonotype: One junction end does not reproduce the germline sequence, and a read error may be involved. The rearrangement links TRBV7-2 to TRBJ1-4, with a tentative D call TRBD1 (6 bases). Germline values: CDR1 SGHTA, CDR2 FQGNSA. The CDR3 totals 17 residues. CDR3 sequence reads: CASSPIRGRTANEKLFF. In nucleotides, the CDR3 is TGTGCCAGCAGCCCGATCCGGGGGCGGACCGCTAATGAAAAGCTGTTTTTT.

This clonotype showed up many times. This chain links TRBV12-3 or TRBV12-4 with TRBJ1-2; D is perhaps TRBD1 (6 bases). The CDR3 has 14 amino acids. Trimming took 6 bases from V and 2 from J, leaving 13 bases between them. The CDR3: CASSSFTGNYGYTF. In DNA, the CDR3 is TGTGCCAGCAGCTCATTCACAGGGAACTATGGCTACACCTTC.

The J gene is TRBJ1-2, the V gene TRBV2; TRBD1 aligns across 10 bases. The V gene end was trimmed by 7 bases and the J gene end by 7 bases; junction bases not matched to a gene: 12. The CDR3 runs to 15 residues. Germline V gene lookup returns CDR1 SNHLY and CDR2 FYNNEI. The CDR3 sequence is CASTLQPGQGFGYTF. DNA for the CDR3: TGTGCCAGCACCCTACAACCGGGACAGGGGTTTGGCTACACCTTC.

This clonotype occurred many times. This chain joins TRBV7-2 and TRBJ2-2; the D gene is possibly TRBD1 (7 bases). The germline V gene encodes CDR1 SGHTA and CDR2 FQGNSA. The CDR3 is 16 amino acids. V dropped 1 base and J dropped 4 bases, with 13 bases sitting between them. The CDR3 sequence is CASSLGRGRGTGELFF. CDR3 nucleotides: TGTGCCAGCAGCTTAGGGAGGGGGCGAGGCACCGGGGAGCTGTTTTTT.

The V gene is TRBV7-2, the J gene TRBJ2-7; 7 bases fit TRBD1. The CDR3 covers 14 residues. After removal of 5 bases from V and 3 bases from J, the junction contained 7 bases not matched to a gene. In germline, CDR1 is SGHTA, CDR2 FQGNSA. CDR3 nucleotide sequence: TGTGCCAGCAGCCACGACAGGGATGTCTACGAGCAGTACTTC. Residues: CASSHDRDVYEQYF.